A single sample is the source of the 16 T cell receptor beta chains below, sequenced in a study of shared clonotypes between healthy human individuals. Only in-frame clones appear in the TCRdb table, and some are missing; sequencing was by immunoSEQ multiplex PCR. The sample lists 2.5 million or so clones, more than 80% occurring once. The sample comprised naive CD4+ T cells sorted from blood. The subset here: CD45RA+ positively selected. These TCRs come from a man younger than 35 in good health.

The CDR3 region has the DNA TGTGCCAGCTCACCGGTGGTTGGGAACGAGCAGTACTTC. Its protein is CASSPVVGNEQYF. V and J are TRBV18 and TRBJ2-5; D not resolved. Matching the DNA end better, TRBJ2-7 makes the J call doubtful. CDR3 length: 13 residues. The germline gives CDR1 KGHSH, CDR2 LQKENI.

The rearrangement joins TRBV10-2 to TRBJ2-3, with a possible D match to TRBD2 (6 bases). Germline V gene data show CDR1 as WSHSY and CDR2 as SAAADI. V lost 3 bases and J lost 0, with 10 bases in between. The CDR3 extends over 15 amino acids. CDR3 DNA sequence: TGCGCCAGCAGTGAAGGGAGGAGTAGCACAGATACGCAGTATTTT. This codes for CASSEGRSSTDTQYF.

The chain joins TRBV5-1 to TRBJ1-6; D perhaps matches TRBD1 (5 bases). CDR1 is SGHRS, CDR2 YFSETQ, per germline. Between the trimmed V and J ends, which lost 4 bases and 9 bases, there was a span of 14 bases. The CDR3 is 14 amino acids. The DNA of the CDR3 is TGCGCCAGCAGCCCAGGGTATAAGGGTTCACCCCTCCACTTT. Encoded protein: CASSPGYKGSPLHF.

This chain connects TRBV4-1 to TRBJ1-6, with TRBD1 matching over 7 bases. CDR3 length: 19 residues. Germline lookup yields CDR1 MGHRA and CDR2 YSYEKL. Trimming at V came to 0 bases and at J to 0 bases, leaving 8 bases not matched to a gene. The CDR3 bases are TGCGCCAGCAGCCAAGATCCTGGACAGGCAGTCTCCTATAATTCACCCCTCCACTTT. This translates into CASSQDPGQAVSYNSPLHF.

Notes on this clone: The same CDR3 can be traced to other DNA sequences in this sample. The chain uses TRBV27 and TRBJ1-5, with 10 bases that match TRBD1. With V trimmed by 5 bases and J by 4 bases, 5 bases remained unmatched. Germline V lookup: CDR1 MNHEY, CDR2 SMNVEV (reference sequence). This CDR3 has 15 residues. The CDR3 spells CASSPGTGANQPQHF. Here the CDR3 DNA reads TGTGCCAGCAGTCCAGGGACAGGGGCAAATCAGCCCCAGCATTTT.

This clone was picked up one time. Here the CDR3 reads CASSRATGTSGIYNEQFF. In DNA form, the CDR3 reads TGCGCCAGCAGCCGAGCTACCGGGACTAGCGGGATCTACAATGAGCAGTTCTTC. The chain has TRBV4-3 and TRBJ2-1; 13 bases are a match to TRBD2. The V gene's germline CDR1 is LGHNA and CDR2 YSLEER. This CDR3 spans 18 amino acids. Trimming took 4 bases from V and 3 from J; bases not matched to a gene: 9.

This sequence joins TRBV30 and TRBJ2-5; 13 positions match TRBD2. This CDR3 has 15 residues. Germline V gives CDR1 GTSNPN, CDR2 SVGIG (reference sequence). The J segment lost 6 bases and the V segment lost 1 base, leaving 5 bases of the junction unmatched. The CDR3 loop reads CAWSEGLAGIKTQYF. In DNA form, the CDR3 reads TGTGCCTGGAGTGAGGGACTAGCGGGGATAAAGACCCAGTACTTC.

This rearrangement joins TRBV7-8 to TRBJ2-2, with D unclear. Trimming stripped 3 bases from V and 3 bases from J, with 5 bases between. The CDR3 has 13 residues. The germline CDR1 and CDR2 sequences are SGHVS and FQNEAQ. The CDR3 sequence is CASSFIHTGELFF. The CDR3 bases are TGTGCCAGCAGCTTTATACACACCGGGGAGCTGTTTTTT.

This chain uses TRBV6-5 with TRBJ1-5; D ambiguous. This CDR3 is 13 amino acids long. Trimming pared 5 bases from V and 4 bases from J, leaving 9 bases between. Germline assignment: CDR1 MNHEY and CDR2 SVGAGI. As DNA, the CDR3 is TGTGCCAGCAGTGGGTTGGGGAATCAGCCCCAGCATTTT. Encoded protein: CASSGLGNQPQHF.

The chain recombines TRBV5-8 with TRBJ2-3; possibly TRBD1 for D (5 bases). This CDR3 spans 14 amino acids. Trimming removed 0 bases at V and 0 bases at J, with 5 bases between. Looked up from germline, CDR1 is SGHTS and CDR2 is YDEGEE. The chain's CDR3 is CASSLEGSTDTQYF. As DNA, the CDR3 is TGTGCCAGCAGCTTGGAGGGGAGCACAGATACGCAGTATTTT.

This sequence joins TRBV11-2 and TRBJ2-1; D gene ambiguous. The V end was cut by 4 bases, the J end by 0 bases, with 13 bases between. The CDR3 runs to 16 residues. CDR1 is SGHAT and CDR2 is FQNNGV in the germline V gene. The CDR3 region is CASSSYIGSSYNEQFF. The CDR3 coding sequence is TGTGCCAGCAGCTCCTATATCGGAAGCTCCTACAATGAGCAGTTCTTC.

This clone was found once. The chain uses TRBV6-6 and TRBJ2-5; D is possibly TRBD1 (7 bases). The CDR3 contains 14 residues. Per the germline V gene, CDR1 is MNHNY and CDR2 is SVGAGI (reference sequence). V lost 5 bases and J lost 5, with 15 bases in between. This CDR3 reads CASSQGGGRETQYF. Here the CDR3 DNA reads TGTGCCAGCAGTCAGGGGGGAGGTCGGGAGACCCAGTACTTC.

This clone was observed once. The chain links TRBV19 to TRBJ2-7; 9 bases agree with TRBD1. This CDR3 region has 15 residues. With V trimmed by 3 bases and J by 4 bases, 7 bases remained unmatched. Germline V lookup: CDR1 LNHDA, CDR2 SQIVND (reference sequence). The CDR3 DNA reads as TGTGCCAGTAGTATTTTAGGGACAGGGCAATACGAGCAGTACTTC. It translates to CASSILGTGQYEQYF.

The chain carries TRBV5-1 and TRBJ2-7; 8 bases agree with TRBD1. Germline loops: CDR1 SGHRS, CDR2 YFSETQ. The CDR3 runs to 12 residues. The CDR3 bases are TGCGCCAGTACCGGGACAGGCTCACCCCTTTTGGTC. Protein: CASTGTGSPLLV.

This clone is a singleton in its sample. CDR3 sequence (DNA): TGTGCCAGCAGGGCAACTAGCGGGGGGTCCACCGGGGAGCTGTTTTTT. Amino acids: CASRATSGGSTGELFF. The gene calls are TRBV2 and TRBJ2-2; 12 nucleotides match TRBD2. The germline V gene encodes CDR1 SNHLY and CDR2 FYNNEI. CDR3 size: 16 residues. With 6 bases clipped from V and 4 bases from J, the junction kept 6 bases outside the gene matches.

The V and J genes are TRBV11-3 and TRBJ2-2; TRBD1 is a possible D gene (6 bases). Germline loops: CDR1 SGHNT, CDR2 YENEEA. The CDR3 runs to 17 residues. V shed 4 bases and J shed 2 bases, with 17 bases lying between them. The CDR3 DNA sequence: TGTGCCAGCAGCTACGGAACCGGGACACCTAACACCGGGGAGCTGTTTTTT. Translated: CASSYGTGTPNTGELFF. Full variable domain (rest looked up from reference TRBV11-3 and TRBJ2-2): EAGVVQSPRYKIIEKKQPVAFWCNPISGHNTLYWYLQNLGQGPELLIRYENEEAVDDSQLPKDRFSAERLKGVDSTLKIQPAELGDSAVYLCASSYGTGTPNTGELFFGEGSRLTVL.